This T cell receptor (beta chain) is from a study of beta chain features in type 1 diabetes (dated by TCRdb to the late 2010s). The study in broad terms: Mean age, gender distribution, total cell number and subset yield were not different between patients and healthy donors. The study compared TCRB repertoires of sorted circulating CD4+ T cell subsets between recently diagnosed type 1 diabetes patients and matched healthy donors. A total of roughly 110 million sorted cells were examined across all samples, and the number of cells per subset was strongly correlated with RNA yield. Naive and central memory subsets were obtained from all 30 or so donors, but regulatory and stem cell-like memory subsets were isolated from only 8 patients and roughly eight healthy donors.

To note about this clone: Its antigen remains unidentified. Per-base qualities were not stored, and no clone one base away is much larger.

The research as a whole found: Because cDNA was sequenced instead of genomic DNA, activated cells with high expression could be over-represented, although the groups did not differ in activation or CD3 levels. The naive, central memory and regulatory TCRB repertoires appeared to resemble one another more closely among patients than among healthy donors. Patients with type 1 diabetes made fewer insertions and deleted more nucleotides at VDJ recombination sites, implying thymic rearrangement abnormalities. PCR may preferentially amplify shorter templates, but because patient and control samples were amplified and corrected together, any resulting skew would affect both groups equally. Because small numbers of individuals were included in the HLA sub-analyses, any influence of HLA type on TCRB rearrangement was left unresolved. In all four CD4+ subsets, TCRB CDR3 length was moderately but significantly shorter in type 1 diabetes patients.

The High Capacity cDNA Reverse Transcription Kit was used to reverse transcribe all of the isolated RNA, meaning that expressed TCRB transcripts were what got sequenced. Deep immunoSEQ sequencing was applied to naive, central memory and regulatory T cell samples, giving an average of about 3.8 million total reads per sample. After sorted cells were lysed in RLT buffer, RNA was extracted with DNase-treated RNeasy Micro or Mini kits, with the choice depending on cell number. To prevent cross-contamination, every cell subset was processed on its own, while patient and healthy donor samples were processed together. TCRB sequences were amplified from cDNA with the immunoSEQ multiplex PCR, producing 87-bp fragments spanning the CDR3 region. Sequencing of the amplicons was done on the Illumina HiSeq platform. Processing in the source paper ran as follows. Synthetic template baselines were used to correct PCR bias computationally, reads within Hamming distance 2 were collapsed, and singletons that could not be merged were discarded. Reads were aligned to IMGT to assign V, D and J genes, CDR3 length, and insertions or deletions at six rearrangement sites. Within each subset, clonotype counts were normalized to sorted cell number, after which true diversity and Gini coefficients were computed with the tcR R package. Repertoire sharing was quantified using the overlap coefficient calculated on TCRB nucleotide sequences. TCRdb holds this immuneACCESS table with in-frame rearrangements only. Some clones are missing; in checked studies, unresolved V genes explain under half, and the rest has no known cause. V and J calls and clone size are those listed in that table; D and trimming were worked out from the DNA. This sample gives about 52,000 clones in total; approximately 45% of them show up just once. Clones ranked in the top ten supply over 1.1% of the sample.

The V and J ends are trimmed by 0 bases and 8 bases, leaving 12 bases between them. CDR3 length: 14 amino acids, cysteine to phenylalanine. Only the CDR3 DNA stays, 42 bases, in frame from base 1. CDR1 and CDR2 were assigned from the germline V gene as MGHRA and YSYEKL. Each donor gave one peripheral blood draw, averaging around 120 mL, which was collected into heparinised tubes. Using a panel that included CD45RO, CCR7, CD25, CD127, CD95 and CD27, naive, central memory, regulatory and stem cell-like memory CD4+ T cells were sorted on a BD FACSAria II. All sorted populations exceeded 95% purity. PBMCs were separated immediately by Lymphoprep density gradient centrifugation and were stained directly, without being cultured. So that batch effects would be minimized, each experiment stained and sorted samples in pairs, pairing one healthy donor with one patient.

The receptor chain draws on TRBV4-1 and TRBJ2-3, with no confidently assigned D gene. This sequence originates from a man aged 25 to 40 with type 1 diabetes. Sample: Tregs from blood. The cell subset or site label, read with the paper, signifies: regulatory CD4+ T cells. DNA sequence: TGCGCCAGCAGCCAAGATAGAGGAAGCAGTACGCAGTATTTT. Its translation is CASSQDRGSSTQYF.